The present T cell receptor beta chain was sequenced within a study of cytomegalovirus exposure and HLA in healthy donors. Findings and limits, study-wide: High specificity and sensitivity for cytomegalovirus status were reported for the classifier. Another analysis was done later, and it associated 15,000 or so TCR beta sequences with HLA alleles at 0.05 false discovery rate. Analyses of presence and absence presupposed an approximately uniform sequencing depth across donors.

Comment on this clone: Its antigen is not known.

The PCR used 60 Vbeta and 13 Jbeta primers. Authors' analysis steps: As a later analysis found, there were tens of millions of unique TCR beta chains, of which roughly 11 million were shared. Libraries were prepared by immunoSEQ multiplex PCR; TCRdb keeps only in-frame clonotypes and omits some of them. V, J and clone size are those of that table, while D and trimming were read from the DNA. The table shows under 150,000 clones, with over 60% occurring only once. Material: PBMCs. The receptor was derived from a woman aged 55-75 years in good health and CMV-seronegative.

The CDR3 is CASSLVSGIRGETQYF. CDR3 sequence (DNA): TGTGCCAGCAGCTTGGTATCAGGGATCAGGGGAGAGACCCAGTACTTC. V is TRBV5-6 and J is TRBJ2-5, with D possibly being TRBD1 (6 bases). CDR1 is SGHDT, CDR2 YYEEEE, per germline. The CDR3 is made up of 16 amino acids. The V end lost 0 bases, the J end lost 4 bases, and 16 bases lay between the germline ends.